A single sample is the source of the 19 T cell receptor beta chains below, sequenced in a study of blood T cells in healthy people across ages. It was with a sample-barcoded 5' primer and a J-beta primer mix that a second PCR of roughly 7 to 12 cycles was run. One entry per CDR3 protein results from TCRdb running MiXCR on the 5' RACE reads. This sample has over 600,000 distinct CDR3 sequences; around 21% occur once, and the top ten carry roughly 3.4%. The specimen sequenced was blood. Receptor source: a man between 65 and 80 years old in good health.

This clonotype was recorded at least ten times. The gene calls are TRBV3-1 and TRBJ1-4; D not certain. Trimming stripped 4 bases from V and 6 bases from J, with 6 bases between. CDR3 length: 12 residues. Germline CDR1 is LGHDT and CDR2 is YNNKEL (reference sequence). The CDR3 spells CASSRRDEKLFF. The CDR3 DNA sequence: TGTGCCAGCAGCCGGAGGGATGAAAAACTGTTTTTT.

The chain joins TRBV12-3 or TRBV12-4 to TRBJ2-3; possible D gene TRBD2, 5 bases. The length of the CDR3 is 14 residues. With 6 bases removed from V and 2 bases from J, the gap between germline ends came to 12 bases. The CDR3 bases are TGTGCCAGCAGGGCTAGCCAGTACACAGATACGCAGTATTTT. Translated: CASRASQYTDTQYF.

The V call is TRBV20-1, the J call TRBJ2-1, with TRBD2 as a possible D gene (6 bases). V lost 7 bases, J lost 0 bases, and 16 bases lay in between. This CDR3 spans 15 amino acids. CDR1 DFQATT and CDR2 SNEGSKA come from the germline V gene (reference sequence). The CDR3 DNA reads as TGCAGTGACCTACCAGCGGGCAGCTCCTACAATGAGCAGTTCTTC. As protein: CSDLPAGSSYNEQFF.

This clonotype appeared a single time. This rearrangement joins TRBV20-1 to TRBJ2-7, with a possible D match to TRBD1 (5 bases). In germline, CDR1 is DFQATT, CDR2 SNEGSKA (reference sequence). With 3 bases removed from V and 0 bases from J, the gap between germline ends came to 15 bases. The CDR3 covers 15 residues. The CDR3 DNA reads as TGCAGTGCTAGCGCGACAGACTCATTCTCCTACGAGCAGTACTTC. This encodes CSASATDSFSYEQYF.

This clonotype was counted only a few times. A much larger clone lies a single base off, so this may be a read error. This rearrangement joins TRBV3-1 to TRBJ2-1; D is uncertain. From germline, CDR1 is LGHDT and CDR2 YNNKEL (reference sequence). The CDR3 consists of 15 residues. Written as DNA, the CDR3 is TGTGCCAGCAGCCAAGATCCGAGCTCCTACAATGAGCAGTCCTTC. It encodes CASSQDPSSYNEQSF.

This clonotype was observed a handful of times. The V gene is TRBV7-2, the J gene TRBJ2-3; the D gene is possibly TRBD2 (6 bases). Looked up from germline, CDR1 is SGHTA and CDR2 is FQGNSA. The V gene lost 3 bases and the J gene lost 2 bases, with 9 bases spanning the gap. CDR3 size: 14 residues. The CDR3 spells CASSLGGFTDTQYF. CDR3 sequence (DNA): TGTGCCAGCAGCTTGGGGGGTTTCACAGATACGCAGTATTTT.

This clonotype was seen many times. The chain is built from TRBV5-1 and TRBJ2-1, with TRBD2 matching over 16 bases. The V gene's germline CDR1 is SGHRS and CDR2 YFSETQ. This CDR3 is built from 16 residues. The J segment lost 4 bases and the V segment lost 3 bases, leaving 1 base of the junction unmatched. The CDR3 DNA reads TGCGCCAGCAGCTCGGGACTAGCGGGAGGGTACAATGAGCAGTTCTTC. Translating it yields CASSSGLAGGYNEQFF.

The chain employs TRBV4-3 and TRBJ1-1; 9 positions match TRBD1. The ends lost 0 bases at V and 3 bases at J; junction bases unmatched: 8. CDR1 and CDR2 from the germline V gene are LGHNA and YSLEER. The CDR3 spans 17 residues. The CDR3 DNA reads TGCGCCAGCAGCCAAGAGGGGACAGGGTATCAGGACACTGAAGCTTTCTTT. Amino acid sequence: CASSQEGTGYQDTEAFF.

The sample holds many counts of this clonotype. This rearrangement joins TRBV4-1 to TRBJ2-1, with 7 positions matching TRBD2. The CDR3 covers 12 residues. Losses at the gene ends were 3 bases for V and 10 bases for J; bases not matched to a gene: 3. CDR1 is MGHRA, CDR2 YSYEKL, per germline. CDR3 DNA: TGCGCCAGCAGCCAGGGGCGGGAGGAGCAGTTCTTC. Translating it yields CASSQGREEQFF.

The table lists this clonotype with a count of one. This chain uses TRBV3-1 with TRBJ2-2; perhaps D is TRBD1 or TRBD2 (5 bases each). The CDR3 loop spans 14 amino acids. The germline V gene encodes CDR1 LGHDT and CDR2 YNNKEL (reference sequence). The V gene lost 2 bases and the J gene lost 7 bases, with 11 bases spanning the gap. The CDR3: CASSQQGRDGELFF. CDR3 DNA sequence: TGTGCCAGCAGCCAACAGGGTCGGGACGGGGAGCTGTTTTTT. Complete variable domain (other parts from reference TRBV3-1 and TRBJ2-2): DTAVSQTPKYLVTQMGNDKSIKCEQNLGHDTMYWYKQDSKKFLKIMFSYNNKELIINETVPNRFSPKSPDKAHLNLHINSLELGDSAVYFCASSQQGRDGELFFGEGSRLTVL.

In its sample, this clonotype was seen many times. For the CDR3, the DNA is TGTGCCAGCAGTTTCGGGACATCCATTTCACCCCTCCACTTT. Translated: CASSFGTSISPLHF. The chain links TRBV12-3 or TRBV12-4 to TRBJ1-6; a possible D gene is TRBD1 (6 bases). V was shortened by 3 bases and J by 9 bases, with 12 bases between the two germline ends. This CDR3 has 14 residues.

The chain employs TRBV5-1 and TRBJ2-1; tentative D call: TRBD1 (6 bases). Germline V gene data show CDR1 as SGHRS and CDR2 as YFSETQ. The CDR3 runs 14 residues. Trimming took 0 bases from V and 7 from J, leaving 11 bases between them. DNA of the CDR3: TGCGCCAGCAGCTTGGGAACAGGGATGAATGAGCAGTTCTTC. It is translated as CASSLGTGMNEQFF.

This clonotype came up a few times. The chain recombines TRBV20-1 with TRBJ2-5, with TRBD2 matching 10 bases. Germline V gene lookup returns CDR1 DFQATT and CDR2 SNEGSKA (reference sequence). V trimming: 5 bases; J trimming: 5 bases; junction bases outside the gene matches: 5. CDR3 length equals 13 residues. Written as DNA, the CDR3 is TGCAGTGCTGAACTAGCGGGACATGAGACCCAGTACTTC. Protein sequence: CSAELAGHETQYF.

Turning to this clonotype: A junction boundary mismatches the germline segment, possibly from a read error. This chain uses TRBV6-2 or TRBV6-3 with TRBJ2-6; tentative D call: TRBD1 (5 bases). Per germline, CDR1 MNHEY and CDR2 SVGEGT. This CDR3 contains 17 residues. CDR3 in DNA: TGTGCCAGCAGTTACTTACAGATCTACTCTGGGGCCAACGTCCCGACTTTC. Translating it yields CASSYLQIYSGANVPTF.

The table lists this clonotype with a few counts. The CDR3 sequence: CSARKAGIGQYF. The CDR3 bases are TGCAGTGCTAGAAAAGCGGGAATTGGGCAGTATTTT. The V and J genes are TRBV20-1 and TRBJ2-3; 7 positions match TRBD2. The germline gives CDR1 DFQATT, CDR2 SNEGSKA (reference sequence). V lost 2 bases, J lost 11 bases, and 7 bases stayed unmatched. The CDR3 is 12 residues long.

There are many counts of this clonotype. V and J are TRBV18 and TRBJ2-5; D tentatively reads TRBD1 or TRBD2 (5 bases each). With 2 bases removed from V and 7 bases from J, the gap between germline ends came to 14 bases. CDR1 and CDR2 from the germline V gene are KGHSH and LQKENI. The length of the CDR3 is 14 residues. The CDR3 DNA is TGTGCCAGCTCACCATACCAGGACGGGGCGACCCAGTACTTC. Residues: CASSPYQDGATQYF.

DNA of the CDR3: TGCGCCAGCAGCGCGGGACAGGGGGGGACCACAGGGGCAGATACGCAGTATTTT. It codes for CASSAGQGGTTGADTQYF. The chain is built from TRBV5-1 and TRBJ2-3; 11 positions match TRBD1. The CDR3 is made up of 18 amino acids. Losses at the gene ends were 4 bases for V and 4 bases for J; bases not matched to a gene: 14. Germline assignment: CDR1 SGHRS and CDR2 YFSETQ.

J is TRBJ1-2 and V is TRBV20-1, with unresolved D. CDR3 length equals 11 residues. V was cut by 1 base and J by 5 bases, with 5 bases left in between. Per germline, CDR1 DFQATT and CDR2 SNEGSKA (reference sequence). The CDR3, as DNA: TGCAGTGCTAGAGTGGAGTATGGCTACACCTTC. Translating gives CSARVEYGYTF.

CDR3 DNA sequence: TGTGCCAGCAGCTTATTATCCGGCTACAATGAGCAGTTCTTC. Its protein is CASSLLSGYNEQFF. This rearrangement joins TRBV7-2 to TRBJ2-1; D is undetermined. V was clipped by 2 bases and J by 3 bases, with 8 bases between them. The germline CDR1 and CDR2 sequences are SGHTA and FQGNSA. This CDR3 region has 14 residues.